What follows are 11 T cell receptor beta chains derived from one specimen sequenced in a study of beta chain features in type 1 diabetes (dated by TCRdb to 2016 to 2019). The library was obtained by the immunoSEQ multiplex PCR assay. The High Capacity cDNA Reverse Transcription Kit was used to reverse transcribe all of the isolated RNA, meaning that expressed TCRB transcripts were what got sequenced. The table comes from immuneACCESS by way of TCRdb, which keeps in-frame sequences with V and J called. Part of the clones is missing from these tables; in studies checked, under half for an unresolved V gene and the rest for unknown reasons. The sample table shows 300,000 or so clones, and roughly 8% are seen once. Together, the top ten hold under 0.5% of the sample. Sequenced: central memory CD4+ T cells from blood. These TCRs come from a young woman in good health.

This clone has only a few counts. The chain is built from TRBV7-9 and TRBJ1-2; no firm D call. Trimming removed 1 base at V and 0 bases at J, with 12 bases between. Germline assignment: CDR1 SEHNR and CDR2 FQNEAQ (reference sequence). The CDR3 runs to 16 residues. DNA for the CDR3: TGTGCCAGCAGCTTAGATCACAAGGGAGCTAACTATGGCTACACCTTC. This encodes CASSLDHKGANYGYTF.

This clone has a handful of counts. CDR3 bases: TGTGCCAGCAGTTACGGGGACATTCAGTACTTC. Its protein is CASSYGDIQYF. The V and J genes are TRBV6-5 and TRBJ2-4; no definite D call. The V end lost 2 bases, the J end lost 8 bases, and 4 bases lay between the germline ends. The CDR3 covers 11 residues. In germline, CDR1 is MNHEY, CDR2 SVGAGI.

A few counts support this clone. The CDR3 protein is CASSIDGIWEKRYNEQFF. CDR3 nucleotides: TGTGCCAGTAGTATAGATGGAATATGGGAAAAGCGGTACAATGAGCAGTTCTTC. The chain recombines TRBV19 with TRBJ2-1, with D perhaps matching TRBD2 (5 bases). The CDR3 consists of 18 residues. Germline V gene lookup returns CDR1 LNHDA and CDR2 SQIVND (reference sequence). V was cut by 0 bases and J by 4 bases, with 19 bases left in between. Full variable domain (missing parts from reference TRBV19 and TRBJ2-1): DGGITQSPKYLFRKEGQNVTLSCEQNLNHDAMYWYRQDPGQGLRLIYYSQIVNDFQKGDIAEGYSVSREKKESFPLTVTSAQKNPTAFYLCASSIDGIWEKRYNEQFFGPGTRLTVL.

In this sample, this clone turned up a few times. The chain carries TRBV4-1 and TRBJ1-2, with 9 bases identical to TRBD1. Germline V gene lookup returns CDR1 MGHRA and CDR2 YSYEKL. The CDR3 has 17 amino acids. Unmatched junction bases numbered 11, after V lost 4 bases and J lost 2 bases. The CDR3 protein is CASSLRTGVGGNYGYTF. The CDR3 nucleotides are TGCGCCAGCAGCCTACGGACAGGGGTCGGAGGGAACTATGGCTACACCTTC.

This clone was found a few times. The gene calls are TRBV28 and TRBJ2-1; D remains ambiguous. Germline-derived CDR1 and CDR2 are MDHEN and SYDVKM. V was pared by 4 bases and J by 0 bases, with 7 bases between. The CDR3 runs to 14 residues. The CDR3 bases are TGTGCCAGCAGTTACCCCTCCTCCTACAATGAGCAGTTCTTC. This translates into CASSYPSSYNEQFF. The full variable domain, in which reference TRBV28 and TRBJ2-1 provide the parts outside the CDR3, is DVKVTQSSRYLVKRTGEKVFLECVQDMDHENMFWYRQDPGLGLRLIYFSYDVKMKEKGDIPEGYSVSREKKERFSLILESASTNQTSMYLCASSYPSSYNEQFFGPGTRLTVL.

The rearrangement uses TRBV7-2 and TRBJ2-2, with no clear D. In germline, CDR1 is SGHTA, CDR2 FQGNSA. This CDR3 spans 13 amino acids. V shed 5 bases and J shed 5 bases, with 9 bases lying between them. The CDR3 DNA reads as TGTGCCAGCAGCCTTTTGGGGACCGGGGAGCTGTTTTTT. Protein product: CASSLLGTGELFF.

The gene calls are TRBV2 and TRBJ1-2; possibly TRBD1 for D (5 bases). Looked up from germline, CDR1 is SNHLY and CDR2 is FYNNEI. The CDR3 is 11 residues long. V dropped 9 bases and J dropped 6 bases, with 11 bases sitting between them. CDR3 residues: CARQDSNGYTF. For the CDR3, the DNA is TGTGCCAGACAGGACTCGAATGGCTACACCTTC.

The CDR3 protein is CASSGVGRNTIYF. The CDR3 nucleotides are TGTGCCAGCAGTGGAGTCGGAAGAAACACCATATATTTT. The chain couples TRBV7-9 to TRBJ1-3; D gene ambiguous. Trimming removed 6 bases at V and 5 bases at J, with 11 bases between. Per germline, CDR1 SEHNR and CDR2 FQNEAQ (reference sequence). CDR3 size: 13 residues. The full variable domain, its missing parts supplied by reference TRBV7-9 and TRBJ1-3, is DTGVSQNPRHKITKRGQNVTFRCDPISEHNRLYWYRQTLGQGPEFLTYFQNEAQLEKSRLLSDRFSAERPKGSFSTLEIQRTEQGDSAMYLCASSGVGRNTIYFGEGSWLTVV.

Ten or more counts support this clone. This chain joins TRBV7-2 and TRBJ1-3, with 9 bases that match TRBD1. This CDR3 has 16 residues. The V segment lost 2 bases and the J segment 4 bases; nucleotides outside the gene matches: 6. Looked up from germline, CDR1 is SGHTA and CDR2 is FQGNSA. The CDR3 nucleotides are TGTGCCAGCAGCTTAACAGGGGACAGGGCCGGAAACACCATATATTTT. Translated, it gives CASSLTGDRAGNTIYF.

This clone was counted between two and nine times. The rearrangement links TRBV5-1 to TRBJ2-5; D is unclear. The germline V gene has CDR1 SGHRS and CDR2 YFSETQ. This CDR3 has 13 amino acids. V was pared by 2 bases and J by 6 bases, with 11 bases between. As DNA, the CDR3 is TGCGCCAGCAGCTTCGAGAGTTTAAAGACCCAGTACTTC. Translated, it gives CASSFESLKTQYF.

This clone showed up just a few times. The chain uses TRBV9 and TRBJ2-1; 9 bases match TRBD2. Germline values: CDR1 SGDLS, CDR2 YYNGEE. The CDR3 is 14 residues long. V was clipped by 3 bases and J by 10 bases; unmatched bases: 8. CDR3 residues: CASSALSGSGEQFF. The DNA for the CDR3 is TGTGCCAGCAGCGCCCTTAGCGGGAGTGGAGAGCAGTTCTTC. Supplemented by reference TRBV9 and TRBJ2-1, the full variable domain reads DSGVTQTPKHLITATGQRVTLRCSPRSGDLSVYWYQQSLDQGLQFLIQYYNGEERAKGNILERFSAQQFPDLHSELNLSSLELGDSALYFCASSALSGSGEQFFGPGTRLTVL.